The T cell receptor beta chain described here comes from a study of cytomegalovirus exposure and HLA in healthy donors. This CDR3 spans 14 amino acids. V was cut by 1 base and J by 7 bases, with 14 bases left in between. Germline values: CDR1 GTSNPN, CDR2 SVGIG (reference sequence). Notes on this clone: Its antigen is still unknown.

Study-wide results and limits: An analysis that was carried out later associated 16,951 TCR beta sequences with HLA alleles at 0.05 false discovery rate. In a later analysis, donors in an Asian-associated ancestry cluster reportedly had fewer N-insertions in productive TCRs than the cohort mean. Available immune exposure information was restricted to CMV serostatus only.

Primers included in the PCR were 60 Vbeta and 13 Jbeta primers. TCRdb keeps only in-frame clones here, not all; method: immunoSEQ multiplex PCR. Of roughly 130,000 clones listed, 80% are singletons. This TCR came from a man aged 40-50 years in good health and CMV-seronegative. The sequenced sample was PBMCs. This chain joins TRBV30 and TRBJ2-1, with D possibly being TRBD2 (5 bases). The CDR3: CAWSEEGLRNEQFF. The DNA of the CDR3 is TGTGCCTGGAGTGAAGAGGGCTTGCGGAATGAGCAGTTCTTC.